This T cell receptor beta chain was retrieved from a study of blood T cell repertoires in COVID-19. The table lists this clone with a few counts. Repertoires were generated with immunoSEQ multiplex PCR, while TCRdb's copy carries only in-frame clones and drops some. The data show about 240,000 clones, with more than 75% seen just once and over 9% held by the top ten. The CDR3 has 15 amino acids. The germline gives CDR1 SGHVS, CDR2 FNYEAQ. The ends were cut back, 0 bases at V and 1 base at J, with 9 bases in the middle. The sequenced sample consisted of peripheral blood. The receptor comes from a man older than 75 with acute or convalescent COVID-19. J is TRBJ2-5 and V is TRBV7-6, with D unclear. This chain's CDR3 is CASSLARSAQETQYF. The CDR3 DNA sequence: TGTGCCAGCAGCTTAGCGCGGAGTGCCCAAGAGACCCAGTACTTC.